Given below is one T cell receptor (beta chain) in context. From germline, CDR1 is SGHTA and CDR2 FQGNSA. This CDR3 is 15 amino acids long. V shed 2 bases, J shed 6 bases, and the junction held 9 bases outside the gene matches. The sample originates from a study of blood T cell repertoires in COVID-19. Background on the study: Acute and convalescent COVID-19 specimens originated in the United States, Italy and Spain. Sources were T cells, B-cell-depleted T cells, or PBMCs; the material itself was cDNA or gDNA.

Original methodology: The assay estimated nucleated cells by amplifying reference gene primers. TCRdb's table, derived via immunoSEQ multiplex PCR, lists solely in-frame clones and lacks some. V and J calls and clone size follow that table, whereas D and trimming were derived from the DNA. The profile shows 150,000 or so clones, about 89% of them singletons. The TCR comes from a man in his 60s with active or convalescent COVID-19. The chain couples TRBV7-2 to TRBJ2-5, with 7 positions matching TRBD1. The specimen was peripheral blood. The CDR3 here is CASSLNPTGEKTQYF. CDR3 coding DNA: TGTGCCAGCAGCTTAAACCCAACAGGGGAGAAGACCCAGTACTTC.